The 7 T cell receptor beta chains given below trace back to one sample, sequenced in a study of response to subunit inactivated influenza vaccine. TCRdb recomputed calls from the RT-PCR reads with MiXCR, one row per CDR3 protein. The sample yields roughly 150,000 distinct CDR3 sequences, roughly 11% seen once. This sample comprised non-naive T cells sorted from PBMCs, obtained 35 to 45 days after vaccination. The receptors shown here come from a man over 45 who received an inactivated influenza vaccine.

This clonotype showed up many times. This chain uses TRBV9 with TRBJ2-5, with D possibly TRBD2 on 6 matching bases. V lost 4 bases, J lost 5 bases, and 18 bases lay in between. The CDR3 totals 15 residues. Per the germline V gene, CDR1 is SGDLS and CDR2 is YYNGEE. In DNA form, the CDR3 reads TGTGCCAGCAGCCCCGTACACGGGAGTTTTGAGACCCAGTACTTC. As protein: CASSPVHGSFETQYF.

The rearrangement links TRBV3-1 to TRBJ2-5, with TRBD2 identical over 10 bases. Per germline, CDR1 LGHDT and CDR2 YNNKEL (reference sequence). The CDR3 is made up of 16 amino acids. V shed 1 base and J 4 bases; nucleotides not matched to a gene: 6. CDR3 DNA sequence: TGTGCCAGCAGCCAAGGTTTAGCGGGGGGCCGAGAGACCCAGTACTTC. Protein: CASSQGLAGGRETQYF.

This clonotype was counted ten times or more. The chain has TRBV20-1 and TRBJ2-5; 8 positions match TRBD1. CDR3 size: 12 residues. Trimming removed 5 bases from V and 6 bases from J; junction bases left unmatched: 5. CDR1 and CDR2 from the germline V gene are DFQATT and SNEGSKA (reference sequence). CDR3 amino acids: CSAHRGSKTQYF. The CDR3 DNA reads as TGCAGTGCTCACAGGGGGAGTAAGACCCAGTACTTC.

Turning to this clonotype: One junction end does not reproduce the germline sequence, and a read error may be involved. This rearrangement joins TRBV6-5 to TRBJ1-6; D not resolved. The CDR3 contains 16 residues. Germline values: CDR1 MNHEY, CDR2 SVGAGI. CDR3 sequence (DNA): TGTGCCAGCAGTTACCCTTCGGGGAAGGCGAATTCACCCCTCCCCTTT. The encoded protein is CASSYPSGKANSPLPF.

The chain uses TRBV15 and TRBJ2-1, with TRBD2 matching 7 bases. Per the germline V gene, CDR1 is LNHNV and CDR2 is YYDKDF (reference sequence). The V gene end was trimmed by 4 bases and the J gene end by 4 bases; junction bases not matched to a gene: 7. CDR3 length: 15 amino acids. The CDR3 DNA is TGTGCCACCAGCATCCAGCGGGAACTGTACAATGAGCAGTTCTTC. Translation: CATSIQRELYNEQFF.

This clonotype was seen many times. The rearrangement joins TRBV29-1 to TRBJ1-6; D possibly corresponds to TRBD1 (6 bases). The CDR3 runs 12 residues. V gave up 7 bases and J gave up 7 bases, with 11 bases separating them. From germline, CDR1 is SQVTM and CDR2 ANQGSEA. The CDR3 protein is CSARQGNSPLHF. CDR3 DNA sequence: TGCAGCGCCCGCCAGGGGAATTCACCCCTCCACTTT.

There are a few counts of this clonotype. This sequence joins TRBV12-3 or TRBV12-4 and TRBJ2-5; 15 bases fit TRBD2. This CDR3 has 16 residues. V gave up 6 bases and J gave up 5 bases; unmatched junction bases: 7. Here the CDR3 reads CASRGTSGRSRETQYF. Written as DNA, the CDR3 is TGTGCCAGCAGAGGGACTAGCGGGAGGAGTAGGGAGACCCAGTACTTC.